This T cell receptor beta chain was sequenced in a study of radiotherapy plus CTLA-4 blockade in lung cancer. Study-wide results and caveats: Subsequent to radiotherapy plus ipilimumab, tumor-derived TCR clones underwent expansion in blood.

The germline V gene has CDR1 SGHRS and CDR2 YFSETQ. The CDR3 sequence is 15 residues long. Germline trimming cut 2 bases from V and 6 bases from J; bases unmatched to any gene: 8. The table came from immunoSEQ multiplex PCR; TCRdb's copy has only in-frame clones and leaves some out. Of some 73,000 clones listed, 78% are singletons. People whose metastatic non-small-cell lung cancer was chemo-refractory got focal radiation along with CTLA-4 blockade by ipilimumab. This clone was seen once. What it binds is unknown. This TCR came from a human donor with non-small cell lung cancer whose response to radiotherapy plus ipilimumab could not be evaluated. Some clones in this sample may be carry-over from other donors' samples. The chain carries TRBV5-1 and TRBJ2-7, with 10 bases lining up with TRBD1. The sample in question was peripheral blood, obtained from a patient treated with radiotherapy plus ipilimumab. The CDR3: CASSFSGQGDGEQYF. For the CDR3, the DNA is TGCGCCAGCAGCTTTAGCGGACAGGGGGACGGCGAGCAGTACTTC.